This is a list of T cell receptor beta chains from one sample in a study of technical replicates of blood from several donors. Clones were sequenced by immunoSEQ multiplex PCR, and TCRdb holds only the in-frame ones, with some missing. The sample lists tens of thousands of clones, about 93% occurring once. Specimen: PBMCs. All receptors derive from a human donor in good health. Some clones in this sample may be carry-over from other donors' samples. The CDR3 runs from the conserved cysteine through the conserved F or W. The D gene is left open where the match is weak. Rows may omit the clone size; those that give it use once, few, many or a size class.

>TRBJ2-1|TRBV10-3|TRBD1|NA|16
TGTGCCATCAGTACTACGACAGGGGGATATGTCAATGAGCAGTTCTTC
CAISTTTGGYVNEQFF
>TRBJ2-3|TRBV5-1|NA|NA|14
TGCGCCAGCAGCCGAACACAGGGTACAGATACGCAGTATTTT
CASSRTQGTDTQYF
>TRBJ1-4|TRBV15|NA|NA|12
TGTGCCACCAGCAGAGAGTCTCAAAAACTGTTTTTT
CATSRESQKLFF
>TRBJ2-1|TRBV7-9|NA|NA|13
TGTGCCAGCAGCGAAGCAGGGCACAATGAGCAGTTCTTC
CASSEAGHNEQFF
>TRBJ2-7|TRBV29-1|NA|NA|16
TGCAGCGTCCTCGGGGGCGGGAGAACGAGCTCCTACGAGCAGTACTTC
CSVLGGGRTSSYEQYF
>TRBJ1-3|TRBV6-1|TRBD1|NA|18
TGTGCCAGCAGTGAAGCGAACAGGGGGTTTGTTTCTGGAAACACCATATATTTT
CASSEANRGFVSGNTIYF
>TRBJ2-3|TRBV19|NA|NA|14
TGTGCCAGTAGGCCGTCGGGGTACACAGATACGCAGTATTTT
CASRPSGYTDTQYF
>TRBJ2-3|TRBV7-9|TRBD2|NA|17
TGTGCCAGCAGCTGGGGCGTGGTGGCGGGAGTAGCAGATACGCAGTATTTT
CASSWGVVAGVADTQYF
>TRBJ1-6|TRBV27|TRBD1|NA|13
TGTGCCAGCACGACAGGGAAAAATTCACCCCTCCACTTT
CASTTGKNSPLHF
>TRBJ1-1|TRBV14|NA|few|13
TGTGCCAGCAGCCAAACGGGGAACACTGAAGCTTTCTTT
CASSQTGNTEAFF
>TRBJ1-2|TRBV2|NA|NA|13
TGTGCCAGCAGCCGCCGCGTATGGGAGGGCTACACCTTC
CASSRRVWEGYTF
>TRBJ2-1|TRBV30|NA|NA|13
TGTGCCTGGCGATGGTCGGGGTACAATGAGCAGTTCTTC
CAWRWSGYNEQFF
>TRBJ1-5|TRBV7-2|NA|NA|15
TGTGCCAGCAGCTTATCCTACAGCTCTAATCAGCCCCAGCATTTT
CASSLSYSSNQPQHF
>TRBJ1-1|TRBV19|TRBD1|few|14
TGTGCCAGTAACAGACAGGGGGCCAACACTGAAGCTTTCTTT
CASNRQGANTEAFF
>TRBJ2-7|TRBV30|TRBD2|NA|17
TGTGCCTGGAGTGTGGGTGGACTAGCGGTAAAAAAGGACGAGCAGTACTTC
CAWSVGGLAVKKDEQYF
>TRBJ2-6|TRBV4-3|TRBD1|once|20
TGCGCCAGCAGCCAGAGAACAACCGGGACAGGGGTCTCTGGGGCCAACGTCCTGACTTTC
CASSQRTTGTGVSGANVLTF
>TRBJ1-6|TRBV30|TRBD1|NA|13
TGTGCCTGGAGTGGGGACAGTAGATCACCCCTCCACTTT
CAWSGDSRSPLHF
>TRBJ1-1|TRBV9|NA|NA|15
TGTGCCAGCAGCACGACGGGAGTCATGAACACTGAAGCTTTCTTT
CASSTTGVMNTEAFF
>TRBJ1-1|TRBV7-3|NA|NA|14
TGTGCCAGCAGCTTATCAGCGTTGAACACTGAAGCTTTCTTT
CASSLSALNTEAFF
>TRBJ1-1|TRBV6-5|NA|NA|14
TGTGCCAGCAGTTACCAGGGCAGCAGCACTGAAGCTTTCTTT
CASSYQGSSTEAFF
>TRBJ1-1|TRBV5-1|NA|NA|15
TGCGCCAGCAGCGTCCTTACCGGGTCCCTTTCTGAAGCTTTCTTT
CASSVLTGSLSEAFF
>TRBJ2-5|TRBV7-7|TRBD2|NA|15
TGTGCCAGCAGCGGCGGGGGGGCAAACCGAGAGACCCAGTACTTC
CASSGGGANRETQYF
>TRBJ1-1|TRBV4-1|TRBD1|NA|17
TGCGCCAGCAGCCAAGATGCCCCGGGACAGGGATACACTGAAGCTTTCTTT
CASSQDAPGQGYTEAFF
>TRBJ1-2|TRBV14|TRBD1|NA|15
TGTGCCAGCAGCCCCCAGGGGGGCAAGGTCTATGGCTACACCTTC
CASSPQGGKVYGYTF
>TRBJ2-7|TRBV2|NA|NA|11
TGTGCCAGCAGGCGACTGTATCAGCAGTACTTC
CASRRLYQQYF
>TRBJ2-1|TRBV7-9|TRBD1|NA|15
TGTGCCAGCAGCTCAACAGGGGGCTCCTACAATGAGCAGTTCTTC
CASSSTGGSYNEQFF
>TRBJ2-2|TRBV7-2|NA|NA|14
TGTGCCAGCAGCAAAACGCGAGCGTCCGGGGAGCTGTTTTTT
CASSKTRASGELFF
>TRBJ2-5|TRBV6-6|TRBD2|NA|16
TGTGCCAGCAGTTACTCGGGGCGGGAGCTTGTGGAGACCCAGTACTTC
CASSYSGRELVETQYF
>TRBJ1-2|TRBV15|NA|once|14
TGTGCCACCAGCCCTCGGGGGGGGGCCTATGGCTACACCTTC
CATSPRGGAYGYTF
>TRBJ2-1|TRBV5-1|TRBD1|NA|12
TGCGCCAGCAGCTGGGACAGAAATGAGCAGTTCTTC
CASSWDRNEQFF
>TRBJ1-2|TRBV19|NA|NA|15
TGTGCCAGTACCCCGACGGGGGGGGCGGGCTATGGCTACACCTTC
CASTPTGGAGYGYTF